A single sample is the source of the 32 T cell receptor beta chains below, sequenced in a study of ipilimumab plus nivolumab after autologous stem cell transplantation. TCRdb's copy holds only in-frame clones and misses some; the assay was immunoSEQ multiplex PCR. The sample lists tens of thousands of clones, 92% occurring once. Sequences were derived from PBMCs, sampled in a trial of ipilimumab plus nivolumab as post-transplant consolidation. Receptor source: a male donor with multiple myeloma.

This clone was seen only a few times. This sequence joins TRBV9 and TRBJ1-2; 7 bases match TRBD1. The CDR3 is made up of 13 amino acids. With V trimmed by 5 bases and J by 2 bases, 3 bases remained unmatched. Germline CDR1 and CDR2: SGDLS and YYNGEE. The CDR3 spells CASSVTGNYGYTF. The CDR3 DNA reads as TGTGCCAGCAGTGTGACAGGGAACTATGGCTACACCTTC.

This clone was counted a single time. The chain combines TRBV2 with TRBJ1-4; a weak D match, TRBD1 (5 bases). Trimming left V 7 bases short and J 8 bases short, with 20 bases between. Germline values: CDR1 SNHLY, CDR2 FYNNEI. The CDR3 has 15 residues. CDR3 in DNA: TGTGCCAGCAAAGTAACAGGAGTAGGTGTAGAAAAACTGTTTTTT. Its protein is CASKVTGVGVEKLFF. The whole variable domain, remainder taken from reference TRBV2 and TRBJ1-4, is EPEVTQTPSHQVTQMGQEVILRCVPISNHLYFYWYRQILGQKVEFLVSFYNNEISEKSEIFDDQFSVERPDGSNFTLKIRSTKLEDSAMYFCASKVTGVGVEKLFFGSGTQLSVL.

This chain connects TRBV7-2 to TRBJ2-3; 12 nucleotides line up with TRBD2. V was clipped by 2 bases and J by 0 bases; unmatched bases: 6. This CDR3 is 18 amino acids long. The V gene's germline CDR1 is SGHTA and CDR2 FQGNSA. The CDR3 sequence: CASSLRASGGASTDTQYF. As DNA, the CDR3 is TGTGCCAGCAGCTTAAGGGCTAGCGGGGGGGCTAGCACAGATACGCAGTATTTT. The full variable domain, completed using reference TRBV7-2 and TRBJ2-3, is GAGVSQSPSNKVTEKGKDVELRCDPISGHTALYWYRQSLGQGLEFLIYFQGNSAPDKSGLPSDRFSAERTGGSVSTLTIQRTQQEDSAVYLCASSLRASGGASTDTQYFGPGTRLTVL.

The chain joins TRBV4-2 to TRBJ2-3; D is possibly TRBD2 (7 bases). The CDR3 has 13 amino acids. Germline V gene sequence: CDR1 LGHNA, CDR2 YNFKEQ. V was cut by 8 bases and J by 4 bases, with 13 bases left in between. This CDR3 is CASGKGGADTQYF. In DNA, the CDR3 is TGTGCCAGCGGAAAGGGGGGGGCAGATACGCAGTATTTT.

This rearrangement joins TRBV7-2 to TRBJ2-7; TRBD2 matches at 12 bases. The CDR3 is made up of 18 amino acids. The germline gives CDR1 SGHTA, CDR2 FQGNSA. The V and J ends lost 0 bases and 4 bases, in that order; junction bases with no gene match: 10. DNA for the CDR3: TGTGCCAGCAGCTTAGCGGCTAGCGGGGGGGCCTCCCTTTACGAGCAGTACTTC. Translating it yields CASSLAASGGASLYEQYF.

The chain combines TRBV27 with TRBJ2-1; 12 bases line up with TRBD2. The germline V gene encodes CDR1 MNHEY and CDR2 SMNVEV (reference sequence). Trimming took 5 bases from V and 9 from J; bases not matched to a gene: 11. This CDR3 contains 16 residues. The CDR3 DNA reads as TGTGCCAGCAGTAAGAATCTAGCGGGGGGGCCTAGTGAGCAGTTCTTC. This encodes CASSKNLAGGPSEQFF.

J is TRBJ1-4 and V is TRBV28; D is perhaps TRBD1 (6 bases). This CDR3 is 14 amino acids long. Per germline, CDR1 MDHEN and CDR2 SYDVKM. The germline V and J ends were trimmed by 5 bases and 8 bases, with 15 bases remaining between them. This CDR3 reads CASSRGGVREKLFF. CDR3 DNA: TGTGCCAGCAGTCGAGGGGGGGTTCGAGAAAAACTGTTTTTT.

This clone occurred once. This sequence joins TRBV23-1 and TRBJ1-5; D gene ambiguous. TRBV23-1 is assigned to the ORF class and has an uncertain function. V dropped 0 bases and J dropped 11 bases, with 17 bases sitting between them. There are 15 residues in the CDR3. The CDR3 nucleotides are TGCGCCAGCAGTCAATCTCCCCCGAGGGCCGGGGCCCAGCATTTT. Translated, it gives CASSQSPPRAGAQHF.

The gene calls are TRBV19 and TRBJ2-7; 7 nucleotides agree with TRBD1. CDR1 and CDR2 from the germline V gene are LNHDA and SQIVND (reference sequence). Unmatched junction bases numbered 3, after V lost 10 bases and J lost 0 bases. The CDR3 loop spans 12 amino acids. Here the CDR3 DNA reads TGTGCCACGGGACAGAGCTCCTACGAGCAGTACTTC. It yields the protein CATGQSSYEQYF.

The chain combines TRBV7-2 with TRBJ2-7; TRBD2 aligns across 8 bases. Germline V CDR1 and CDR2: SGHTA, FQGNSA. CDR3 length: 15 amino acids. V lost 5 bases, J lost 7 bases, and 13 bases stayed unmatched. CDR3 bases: TGTGCCAGCAGCGCGCGCCGGGGGGGCGCGGGGGAGCAGTACTTC. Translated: CASSARRGGAGEQYF.

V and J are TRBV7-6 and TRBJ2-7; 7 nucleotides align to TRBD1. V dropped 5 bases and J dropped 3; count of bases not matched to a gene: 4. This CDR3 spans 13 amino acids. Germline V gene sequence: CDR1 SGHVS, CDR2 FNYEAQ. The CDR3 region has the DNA TGTGCCAGCAGCCCCGGGACAGACTACGAGCAGTACTTC. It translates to CASSPGTDYEQYF.

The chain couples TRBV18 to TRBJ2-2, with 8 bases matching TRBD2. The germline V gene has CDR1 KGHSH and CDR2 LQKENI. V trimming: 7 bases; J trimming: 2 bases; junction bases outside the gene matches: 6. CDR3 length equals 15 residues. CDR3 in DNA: TGTGCCAGCTACCCGGGACTAGGCAACACCGGGGAGCTGTTTTTT. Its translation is CASYPGLGNTGELFF.

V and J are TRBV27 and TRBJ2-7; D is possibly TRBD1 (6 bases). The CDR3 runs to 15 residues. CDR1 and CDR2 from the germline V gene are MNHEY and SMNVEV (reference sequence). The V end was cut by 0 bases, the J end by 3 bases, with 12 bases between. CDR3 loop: CASSLSGTLNYEQYF. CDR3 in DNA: TGTGCCAGCAGTTTATCGGGGACACTGAACTACGAGCAGTACTTC.

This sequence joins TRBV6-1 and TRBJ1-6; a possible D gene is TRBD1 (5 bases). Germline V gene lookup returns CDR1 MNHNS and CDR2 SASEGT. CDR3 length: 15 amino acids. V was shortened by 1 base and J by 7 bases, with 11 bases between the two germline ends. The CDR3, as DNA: TGTGCCAGCAGTGAAGAAACAGGACAAAATTCACCCCTCCACTTT. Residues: CASSEETGQNSPLHF.

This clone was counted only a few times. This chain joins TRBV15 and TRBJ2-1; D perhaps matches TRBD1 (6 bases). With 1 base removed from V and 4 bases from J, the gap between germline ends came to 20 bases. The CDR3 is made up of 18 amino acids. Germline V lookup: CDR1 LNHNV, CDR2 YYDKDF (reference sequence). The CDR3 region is CATSRGRRDTTLYNEQFF. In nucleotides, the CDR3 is TGTGCCACCAGCAGAGGAAGAAGGGACACCACCCTTTACAATGAGCAGTTCTTC.

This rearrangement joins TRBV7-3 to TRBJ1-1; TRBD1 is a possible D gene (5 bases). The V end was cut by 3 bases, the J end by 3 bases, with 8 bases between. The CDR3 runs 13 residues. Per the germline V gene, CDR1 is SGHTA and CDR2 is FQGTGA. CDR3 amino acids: CASSFGGYTEAFF. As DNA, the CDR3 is TGTGCCAGCAGCTTTGGGGGGTACACTGAAGCTTTCTTT.

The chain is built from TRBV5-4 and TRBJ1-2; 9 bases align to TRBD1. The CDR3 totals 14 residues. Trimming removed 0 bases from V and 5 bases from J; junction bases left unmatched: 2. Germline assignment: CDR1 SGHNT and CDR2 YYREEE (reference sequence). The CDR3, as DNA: TGTGCCAGCAGCTTGGGGGACAGGGTATATGGCTACACCTTC. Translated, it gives CASSLGDRVYGYTF.

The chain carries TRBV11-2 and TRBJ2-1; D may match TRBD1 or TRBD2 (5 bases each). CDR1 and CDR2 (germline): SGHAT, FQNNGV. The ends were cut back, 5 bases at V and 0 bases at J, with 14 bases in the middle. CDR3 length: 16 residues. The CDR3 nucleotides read TGTGCCAGCAGCAGAGGGGAGACCCTCTCCTACAATGAGCAGTTCTTC. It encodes CASSRGETLSYNEQFF.

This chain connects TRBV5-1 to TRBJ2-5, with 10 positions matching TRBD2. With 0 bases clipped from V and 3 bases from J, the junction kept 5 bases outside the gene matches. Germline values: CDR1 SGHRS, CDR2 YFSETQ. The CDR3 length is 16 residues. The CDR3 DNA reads TGCGCCAGCAGCTTGGTCCAGCGGGAGGGGAAAGAGACCCAGTACTTC. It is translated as CASSLVQREGKETQYF.

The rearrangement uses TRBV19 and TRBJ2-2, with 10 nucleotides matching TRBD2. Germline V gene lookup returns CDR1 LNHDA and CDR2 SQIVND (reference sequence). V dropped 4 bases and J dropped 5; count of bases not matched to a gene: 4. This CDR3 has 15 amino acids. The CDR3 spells CASSTSGRVTGELFF. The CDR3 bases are TGTGCCAGTAGTACTAGCGGGAGAGTAACCGGGGAGCTGTTTTTT.

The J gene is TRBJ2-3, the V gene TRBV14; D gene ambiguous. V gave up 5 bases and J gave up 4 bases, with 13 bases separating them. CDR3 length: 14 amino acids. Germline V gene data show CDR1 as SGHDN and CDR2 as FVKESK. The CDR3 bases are TGTGCCAGCAGCTTTCCAGGTGGAGCAGATACGCAGTATTTT. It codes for CASSFPGGADTQYF.

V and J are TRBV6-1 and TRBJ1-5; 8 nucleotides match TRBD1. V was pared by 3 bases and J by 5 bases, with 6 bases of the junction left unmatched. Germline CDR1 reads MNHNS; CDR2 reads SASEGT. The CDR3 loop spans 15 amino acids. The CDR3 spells CASSEDRVGDQPQHF. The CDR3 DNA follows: TGTGCCAGCAGTGAGGACAGGGTGGGAGATCAGCCCCAGCATTTT.

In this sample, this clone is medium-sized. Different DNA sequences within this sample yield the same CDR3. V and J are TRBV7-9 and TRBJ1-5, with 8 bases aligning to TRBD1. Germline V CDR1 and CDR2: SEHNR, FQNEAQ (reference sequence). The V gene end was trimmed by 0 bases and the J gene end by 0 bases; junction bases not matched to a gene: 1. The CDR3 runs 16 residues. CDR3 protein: CASSLAGTGSNQPQHF. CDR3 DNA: TGTGCCAGCAGCTTAGCCGGGACAGGTAGCAATCAGCCCCAGCATTTT.

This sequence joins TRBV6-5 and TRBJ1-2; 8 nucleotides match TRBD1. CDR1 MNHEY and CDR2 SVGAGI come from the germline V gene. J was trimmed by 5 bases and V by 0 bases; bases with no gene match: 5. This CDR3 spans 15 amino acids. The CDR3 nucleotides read TGTGCCAGCAGTTACTCTTCAGGGGGCGTGTATGGCTACACCTTC. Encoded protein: CASSYSSGGVYGYTF.

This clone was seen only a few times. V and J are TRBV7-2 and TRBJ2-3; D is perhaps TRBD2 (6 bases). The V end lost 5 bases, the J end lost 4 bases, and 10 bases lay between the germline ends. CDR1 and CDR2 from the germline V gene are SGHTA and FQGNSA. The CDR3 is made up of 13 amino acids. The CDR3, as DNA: TGTGCCAGCAGCGATCAGCGGGCAGATACGCAGTATTTT. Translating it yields CASSDQRADTQYF.

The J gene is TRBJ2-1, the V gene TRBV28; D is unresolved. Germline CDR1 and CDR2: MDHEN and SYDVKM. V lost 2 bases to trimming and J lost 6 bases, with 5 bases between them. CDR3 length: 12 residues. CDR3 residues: CASSLRVNEQFF. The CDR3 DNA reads TGTGCCAGCAGTTTAAGGGTCAATGAGCAGTTCTTC.

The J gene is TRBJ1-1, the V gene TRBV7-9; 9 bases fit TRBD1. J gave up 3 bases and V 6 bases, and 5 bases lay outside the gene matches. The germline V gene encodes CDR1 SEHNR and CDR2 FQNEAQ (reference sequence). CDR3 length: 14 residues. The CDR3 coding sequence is TGTGCCAGCAGAGACAGGGGGTGGGACACTGAAGCTTTCTTT. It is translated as CASRDRGWDTEAFF. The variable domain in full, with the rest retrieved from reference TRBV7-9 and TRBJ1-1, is DTGVSQNPRHKITKRGQNVTFRCDPISEHNRLYWYRQTLGQGPEFLTYFQNEAQLEKSRLLSDRFSAERPKGSFSTLEIQRTEQGDSAMYLCASRDRGWDTEAFFGQGTRLTVV.

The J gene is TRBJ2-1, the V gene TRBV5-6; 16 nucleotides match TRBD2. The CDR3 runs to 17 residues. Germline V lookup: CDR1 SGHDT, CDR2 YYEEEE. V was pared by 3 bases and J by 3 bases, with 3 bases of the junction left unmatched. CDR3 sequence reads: CASSWGLAGGNYNEQFF. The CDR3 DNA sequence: TGTGCCAGCAGCTGGGGACTAGCGGGGGGGAACTACAATGAGCAGTTCTTC.

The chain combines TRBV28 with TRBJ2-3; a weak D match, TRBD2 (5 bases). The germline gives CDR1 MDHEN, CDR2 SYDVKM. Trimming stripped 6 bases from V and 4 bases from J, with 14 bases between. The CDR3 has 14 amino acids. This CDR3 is CASSPRGWADTQYF. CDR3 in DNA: TGTGCCAGCAGCCCGAGAGGGTGGGCAGATACGCAGTATTTT.

The CDR3 here is CASSLVAGGGYEQFF. The DNA for the CDR3 is TGTGCCAGCAGCTTAGTAGCGGGAGGGGGCTATGAGCAGTTCTTC. The gene calls are TRBV11-2 and TRBJ2-1, with 11 positions matching TRBD2. Looked up from germline, CDR1 is SGHAT and CDR2 is FQNNGV. V shed 1 base and J 8 bases; nucleotides not matched to a gene: 4. The CDR3 runs 15 residues.

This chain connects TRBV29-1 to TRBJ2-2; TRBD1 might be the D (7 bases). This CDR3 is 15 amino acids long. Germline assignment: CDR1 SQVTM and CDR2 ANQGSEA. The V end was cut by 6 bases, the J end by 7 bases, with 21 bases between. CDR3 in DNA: TGCAGCGTGGCGTCTAGGGGGCAGGAGGGCGGGGAGCTGTTTTTT. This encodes CSVASRGQEGGELFF.

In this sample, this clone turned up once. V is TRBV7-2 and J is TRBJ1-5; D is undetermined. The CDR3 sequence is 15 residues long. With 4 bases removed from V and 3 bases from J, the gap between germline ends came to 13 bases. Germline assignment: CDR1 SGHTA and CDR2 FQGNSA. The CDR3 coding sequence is TGTGCCAGCAGCTCCTCGTCGGGGAACAATCAGCCCCAGCATTTT. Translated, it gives CASSSSSGNNQPQHF.